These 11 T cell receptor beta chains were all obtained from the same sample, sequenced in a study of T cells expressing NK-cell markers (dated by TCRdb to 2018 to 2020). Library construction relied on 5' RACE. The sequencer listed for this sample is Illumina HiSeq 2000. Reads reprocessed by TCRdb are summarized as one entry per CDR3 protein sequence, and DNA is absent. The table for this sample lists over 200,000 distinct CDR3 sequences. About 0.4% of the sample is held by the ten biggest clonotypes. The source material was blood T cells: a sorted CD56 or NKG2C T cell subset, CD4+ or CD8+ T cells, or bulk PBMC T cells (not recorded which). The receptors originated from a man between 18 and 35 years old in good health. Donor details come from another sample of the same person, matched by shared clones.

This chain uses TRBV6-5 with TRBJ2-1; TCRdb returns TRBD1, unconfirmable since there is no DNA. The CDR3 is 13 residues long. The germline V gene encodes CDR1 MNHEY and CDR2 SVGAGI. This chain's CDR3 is CASIRTGGSEQFF.

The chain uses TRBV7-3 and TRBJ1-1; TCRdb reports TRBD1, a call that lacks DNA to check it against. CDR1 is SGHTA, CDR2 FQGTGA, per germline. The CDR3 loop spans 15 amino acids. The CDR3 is CASSLTGGLNTEAFF. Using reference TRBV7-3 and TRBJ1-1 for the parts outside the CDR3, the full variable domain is GAGVSQTPSNKVTEKGKYVELRCDPISGHTALYWYRQSLGQGPEFLIYFQGTGAADDSGLPNDRFFAVRPEGSVSTLKIQRTERGDSAVYLCASSLTGGLNTEAFFGQGTRLTVV.

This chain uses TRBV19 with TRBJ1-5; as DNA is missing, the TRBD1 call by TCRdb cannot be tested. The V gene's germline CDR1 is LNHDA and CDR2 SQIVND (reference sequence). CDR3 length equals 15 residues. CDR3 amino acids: CASNPGTGGYQPQHF.

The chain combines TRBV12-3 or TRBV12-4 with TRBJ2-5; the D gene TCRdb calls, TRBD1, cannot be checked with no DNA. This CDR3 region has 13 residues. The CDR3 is CASAVRAPETQYF.

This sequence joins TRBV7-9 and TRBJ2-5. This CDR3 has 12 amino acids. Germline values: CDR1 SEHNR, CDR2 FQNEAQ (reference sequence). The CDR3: CASSNVLETQYF.

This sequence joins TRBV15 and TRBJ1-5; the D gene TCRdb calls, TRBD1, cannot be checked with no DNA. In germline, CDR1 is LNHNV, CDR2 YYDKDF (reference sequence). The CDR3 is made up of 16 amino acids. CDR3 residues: CATHAAQGYSNQPQHF.

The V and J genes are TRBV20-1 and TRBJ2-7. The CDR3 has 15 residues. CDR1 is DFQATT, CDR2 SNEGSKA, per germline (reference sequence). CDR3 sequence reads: CSARDFQGTHYEQYF.

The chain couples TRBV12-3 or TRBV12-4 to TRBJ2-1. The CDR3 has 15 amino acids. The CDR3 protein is CASSFTHSSYNEQFF.

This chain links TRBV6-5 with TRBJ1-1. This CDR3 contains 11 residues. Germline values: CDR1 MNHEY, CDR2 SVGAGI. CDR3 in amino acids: CASSQGPEAFF.

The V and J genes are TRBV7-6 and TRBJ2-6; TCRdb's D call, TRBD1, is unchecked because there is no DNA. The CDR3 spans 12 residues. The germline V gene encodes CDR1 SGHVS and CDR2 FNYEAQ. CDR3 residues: CASSLGRAVLTF.

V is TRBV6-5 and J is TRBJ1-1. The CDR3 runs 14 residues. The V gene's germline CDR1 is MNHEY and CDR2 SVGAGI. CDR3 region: CASSPRGKNTEAFF.